Below, 10 T cell receptor beta chains from the same sample are listed, as sequenced in a study of CXCR3-negative and CXCR3-positive naive CD8 T cells (dated by TCRdb to the late 2010s). The research as a whole found: TRB CDR3s from CXCR3-positive naive cells showed higher hydrophobicity (lower Kidera factor 4), lower energy, and higher strength and volume indices than CXCR3-negative naive cells.

The instrument was a NextSeq 550. The Human TCR Profiling Kit (MiLaboratory) was used to prepare UMI-labeled 5' RACE TRB cDNA libraries. Reprocessed by TCRdb, the reads give a single entry per CDR3 protein sequence, without DNA. The sample's records list some 120,000 distinct CDR3 sequences. The top ten clones comprise 0.59% of the sample. These receptors are not linked to any known antigen. Specimen: naive CXCR3+ CD8+ T cells from blood. The sample's cell subset or site label, in plain terms: CD45RO-CCR7+CD27+CD95- naive CD8+ T cells expressing CXCR3 (TNR3+). The receptors shown here come from a human donor in good health. Some clones in this sample may be carry-over from other donors' samples.

The genes are TRBV7-6 and TRBJ2-1; TCRdb indicates TRBD1, and absent DNA this call remains unverified. Germline CDR1 SGHVS, CDR2 FNYEAQ. This CDR3 spans 12 amino acids. The CDR3 sequence is CASGGYSDEQFF.

The V gene is TRBV7-9, the J gene TRBJ2-5. There are 16 residues in the CDR3. The germline gives CDR1 SEHNR, CDR2 FQNEAQ (reference sequence). The CDR3 sequence is CASSSTSRSYQETQYF. Full variable domain (rest looked up from reference TRBV7-9 and TRBJ2-5): DTGVSQNPRHKITKRGQNVTFRCDPISEHNRLYWYRQTLGQGPEFLTYFQNEAQLEKSRLLSDRFSAERPKGSFSTLEIQRTEQGDSAMYLCASSSTSRSYQETQYFGPGTRLLVL.

V and J are TRBV9 and TRBJ2-7; with no DNA, the TCRdb D assignment of TRBD1 cannot be verified. Germline V CDR1 and CDR2: SGDLS, YYNGEE. The CDR3 spans 14 residues. The CDR3 is CASSVGGNFYEQYF.

This chain links TRBV7-9 with TRBJ2-4; lacking DNA, the TRBD2 call made by TCRdb goes unchecked. The length of the CDR3 is 18 residues. The germline V gene encodes CDR1 SEHNR and CDR2 FQNEAQ (reference sequence). This CDR3 is CASSLAGSGGLAKNIQYF.

The chain joins TRBV27 to TRBJ2-7; TCRdb's assignment of TRBD1 cannot be checked, as there is no DNA. This CDR3 comprises 14 residues. The germline gives CDR1 MNHEY, CDR2 SMNVEV (reference sequence). CDR3 protein: CASSPRGVSYEQYF.

V gene TRBV10-2 combines with J gene TRBJ1-4; TCRdb reports TRBD1, a call that lacks DNA to check it against. CDR1 is WSHSY and CDR2 is SAAADI in the germline V gene. The CDR3 sequence is 13 residues long. The CDR3 spells CASQDRANEKLFF.

The J gene is TRBJ2-3, the V gene TRBV29-1; TCRdb outputs TRBD2, but without DNA this stays unchecked. The CDR3 extends over 17 amino acids. Germline CDR1 reads SQVTM; CDR2 reads ANQGSEA. CDR3 protein: CSSETSGDLLRGRTQYF.

The chain employs TRBV6-2 or TRBV6-3 and TRBJ2-1; TCRdb picks TRBD2, but there is no DNA to check that call. The germline V gene has CDR1 MNHEY and CDR2 SVGEGT. This CDR3 contains 13 residues. This chain's CDR3 is CATTSTSHNEQFF.

The CDR3 sequence: CATSRDWESSGEAFF. This rearrangement joins TRBV15 to TRBJ1-1. CDR1 and CDR2 from the germline V gene are LNHNV and YYDKDF (reference sequence). The CDR3 contains 15 residues.

The chain is built from TRBV15 and TRBJ1-1; the TCRdb D gene call, TRBD1, has no DNA to confirm it. The CDR3 totals 17 residues. Germline loops: CDR1 LNHNV, CDR2 YYDKDF (reference sequence). CDR3: CATSRDEGDSWNTEAFF.